This T cell receptor beta chain came from a study of blood T cell repertoires in COVID-19. Looking at the study overall: Sources were T cells, B-cell-depleted T cells, or PBMCs; the material itself was cDNA or gDNA.

The assay was immunoSEQ multiplex PCR, and TCRdb's table has in-frame clones only and misses some. This table holds tens of thousands of clones, around 84% found once. V lost 1 base, J lost 4 bases, and 2 bases stayed unmatched. This CDR3 is 15 amino acids long. Germline-derived CDR1 and CDR2 are SEHNR and FQNEAQ (reference sequence). This receptor was obtained from a man between 60 and 75 years old with acute or convalescent COVID-19. Specimen: peripheral blood. This chain links TRBV7-9 with TRBJ2-1; 9 nucleotides line up with TRBD2. In nucleotides, the CDR3 is TGTGCCAGCAGCTTAGTAGCGGGGGTTTACAATGAGCAGTTCTTC. Translated: CASSLVAGVYNEQFF.